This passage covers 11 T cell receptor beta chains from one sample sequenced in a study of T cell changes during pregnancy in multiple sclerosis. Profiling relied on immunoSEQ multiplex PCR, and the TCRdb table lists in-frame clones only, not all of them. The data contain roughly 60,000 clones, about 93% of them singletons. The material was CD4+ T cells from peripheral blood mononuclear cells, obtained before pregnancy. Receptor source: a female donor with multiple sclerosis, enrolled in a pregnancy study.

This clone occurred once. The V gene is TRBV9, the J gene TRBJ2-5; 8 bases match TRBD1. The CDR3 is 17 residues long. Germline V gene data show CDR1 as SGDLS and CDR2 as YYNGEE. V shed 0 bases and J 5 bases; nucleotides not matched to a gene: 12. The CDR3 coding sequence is TGTGCCAGCAGCGTAGAGGGAAGGCCAGGGGGCGCGGAGACCCAGTACTTC. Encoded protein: CASSVEGRPGGAETQYF. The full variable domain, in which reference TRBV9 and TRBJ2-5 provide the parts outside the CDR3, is DSGVTQTPKHLITATGQRVTLRCSPRSGDLSVYWYQQSLDQGLQFLIQYYNGEERAKGNILERFSAQQFPDLHSELNLSSLELGDSALYFCASSVEGRPGGAETQYFGPGTRLLVL.

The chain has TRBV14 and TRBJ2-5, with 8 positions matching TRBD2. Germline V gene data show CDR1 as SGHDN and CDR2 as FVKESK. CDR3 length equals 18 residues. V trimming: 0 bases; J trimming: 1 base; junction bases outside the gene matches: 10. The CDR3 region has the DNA TGTGCCAGCAGCCAAGAGTGGTTAGCGGGATCCCGCCAAGAGACCCAGTACTTC. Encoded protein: CASSQEWLAGSRQETQYF.

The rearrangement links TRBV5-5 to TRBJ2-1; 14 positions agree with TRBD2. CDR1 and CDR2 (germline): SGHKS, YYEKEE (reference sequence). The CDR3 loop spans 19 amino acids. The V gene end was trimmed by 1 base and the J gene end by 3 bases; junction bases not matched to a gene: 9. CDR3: CASSLSGLAGGNHYNEQFF. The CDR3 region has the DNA TGTGCCAGCAGCTTGTCCGGACTAGCGGGAGGAAACCACTACAATGAGCAGTTCTTC.

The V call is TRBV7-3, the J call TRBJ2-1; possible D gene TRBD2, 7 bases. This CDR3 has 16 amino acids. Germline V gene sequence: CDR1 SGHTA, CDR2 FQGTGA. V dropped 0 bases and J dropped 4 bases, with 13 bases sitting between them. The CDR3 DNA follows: TGTGCCAGCAGCTTAACGGGAAGCGGGACATACAATGAGCAGTTCTTC. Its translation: CASSLTGSGTYNEQFF.

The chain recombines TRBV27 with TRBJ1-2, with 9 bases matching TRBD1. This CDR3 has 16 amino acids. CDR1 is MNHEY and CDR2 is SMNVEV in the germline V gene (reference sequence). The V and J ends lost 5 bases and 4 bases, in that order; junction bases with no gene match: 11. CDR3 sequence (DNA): TGTGCCAGCAGTAGATTACCGGGACAGGGCATCTATGGCTACACCTTC. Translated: CASSRLPGQGIYGYTF.

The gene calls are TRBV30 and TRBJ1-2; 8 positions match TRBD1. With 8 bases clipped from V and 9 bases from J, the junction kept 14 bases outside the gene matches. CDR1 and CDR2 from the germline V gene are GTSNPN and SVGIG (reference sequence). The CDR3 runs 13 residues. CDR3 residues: CAGQGQTPIRYTF. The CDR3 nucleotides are TGTGCCGGACAGGGACAGACCCCTATCCGCTACACCTTC. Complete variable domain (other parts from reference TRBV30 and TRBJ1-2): SQTIHQWPATLVQPVGSPLSLECTVEGTSNPNLYWYRQAAGRGLQLLFYSVGIGQISSEVPQNLSASRPQDRQFILSSKKLLLSDSGFYLCAGQGQTPIRYTFGSGTRLTVV.

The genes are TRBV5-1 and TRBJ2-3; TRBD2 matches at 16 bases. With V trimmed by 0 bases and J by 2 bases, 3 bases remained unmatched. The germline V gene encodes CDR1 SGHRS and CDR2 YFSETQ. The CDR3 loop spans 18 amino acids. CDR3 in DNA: TGCGCCAGCAGCTTGGGGGGACTAGCGGGAGGGGCCACAGATACGCAGTATTTT. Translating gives CASSLGGLAGGATDTQYF.

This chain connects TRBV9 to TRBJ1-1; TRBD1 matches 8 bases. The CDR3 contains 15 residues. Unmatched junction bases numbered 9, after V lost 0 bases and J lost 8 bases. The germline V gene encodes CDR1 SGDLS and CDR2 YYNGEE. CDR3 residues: CASSVEAGGLREAFF. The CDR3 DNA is TGTGCCAGCAGCGTAGAGGCAGGGGGCCTGAGGGAAGCTTTCTTT. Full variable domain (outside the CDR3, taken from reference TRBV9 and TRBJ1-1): DSGVTQTPKHLITATGQRVTLRCSPRSGDLSVYWYQQSLDQGLQFLIQYYNGEERAKGNILERFSAQQFPDLHSELNLSSLELGDSALYFCASSVEAGGLREAFFGQGTRLTVV.

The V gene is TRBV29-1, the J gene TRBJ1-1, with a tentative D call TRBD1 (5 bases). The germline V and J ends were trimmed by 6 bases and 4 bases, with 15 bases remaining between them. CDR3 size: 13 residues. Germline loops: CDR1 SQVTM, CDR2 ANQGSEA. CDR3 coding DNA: TGCAGCGTCGCCCGCGGGGGAGGCACTGAAGCTTTCTTT. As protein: CSVARGGGTEAFF.

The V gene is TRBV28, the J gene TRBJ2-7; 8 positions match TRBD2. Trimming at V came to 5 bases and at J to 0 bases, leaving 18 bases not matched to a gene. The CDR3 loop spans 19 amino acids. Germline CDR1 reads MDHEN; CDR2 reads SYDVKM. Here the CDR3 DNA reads TGTGCCAGCAGTATATCAGGGGTGGGTCGGCGGGGGGACTCCTACGAGCAGTACTTC. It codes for CASSISGVGRRGDSYEQYF.

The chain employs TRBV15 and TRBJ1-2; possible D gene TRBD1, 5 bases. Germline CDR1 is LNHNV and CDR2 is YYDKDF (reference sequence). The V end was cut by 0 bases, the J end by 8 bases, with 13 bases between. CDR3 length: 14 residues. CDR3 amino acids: CATSRDLRDGGYTF. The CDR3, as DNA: TGTGCCACCAGCAGAGATCTCAGGGATGGCGGCTACACCTTC.